Listed here are 30 T cell receptor beta chains from one sample, sequenced in a study of cytomegalovirus exposure and HLA in healthy donors. 60 Vbeta and 13 Jbeta primers were used in PCR. Produced via immunoSEQ multiplex PCR; TCRdb's table is partial and in-frame only. The sample consists of 150,000 to 180,000 clones, 60% to 80% of them appearing once. The specimen sequenced was PBMCs. Every receptor here comes from a man aged 30-40 years in good health and CMV-seropositive.

This sequence joins TRBV9 and TRBJ2-7, with TRBD2 as a possible D gene (5 bases). The V gene's germline CDR1 is SGDLS and CDR2 YYNGEE. The CDR3 totals 15 residues. Trimming took off 0 bases at V and 2 bases at J, with 12 bases between the two ends. The CDR3 spells CASSVGGKGTYEQYF. CDR3 bases: TGTGCCAGCAGCGTAGGAGGGAAGGGCACCTACGAGCAGTACTTC. The full variable domain, rest sourced from reference TRBV9 and TRBJ2-7, is DSGVTQTPKHLITATGQRVTLRCSPRSGDLSVYWYQQSLDQGLQFLIQYYNGEERAKGNILERFSAQQFPDLHSELNLSSLELGDSALYFCASSVGGKGTYEQYFGPGTRLTVT.

The V call is TRBV5-1, the J call TRBJ2-2; TRBD1 agrees at 11 bases. The length of the CDR3 is 16 residues. Germline CDR1 reads SGHRS; CDR2 reads YFSETQ. J lost 6 bases, V lost 4 bases, and 8 bases had no gene match. The CDR3, as DNA: TGCGCCAGCAGCCGTCTTTCGGGACAGGGGGCCGGGGAGCTGTTTTTT. This encodes CASSRLSGQGAGELFF.

The rearrangement links TRBV2 to TRBJ1-5, with 9 bases identical to TRBD1. The CDR3 consists of 14 residues. J lost 6 bases, V lost 6 bases, and 6 bases had no gene match. Germline CDR1 is SNHLY and CDR2 is FYNNEI. The CDR3, as DNA: TGTGCCAGCAGGGAGGAGACAGGGGGTCAGCCCCAGCATTTT. Its translation: CASREETGGQPQHF.

The table lists this clone with a few counts. The rearrangement uses TRBV4-2 and TRBJ2-3; 9 nucleotides agree with TRBD1. This CDR3 region has 17 residues. Germline CDR1 reads LGHNA; CDR2 reads YNFKEQ. After removal of 4 bases from V and 3 bases from J, the junction contained 11 bases not matched to a gene. CDR3 in amino acids: CASSLSLPGQGTDTQYF. The CDR3 nucleotides read TGTGCCAGCAGCCTCTCTCTCCCGGGACAGGGTACAGATACGCAGTATTTT.

This chain uses TRBV28 with TRBJ1-4; D perhaps matches TRBD1 (5 bases). The CDR3 is 15 residues long. Per germline, CDR1 MDHEN and CDR2 SYDVKM. Trimming cost V 3 bases and J 7 bases, with 15 bases left between them. Written as DNA, the CDR3 is TGTGCCAGCAGTTTTCGGGGGAGGGGTGGTGAAAAACTGTTTTTT. Translating gives CASSFRGRGGEKLFF.

The chain is built from TRBV28 and TRBJ2-3; maybe TRBD2 (5 bases). V dropped 7 bases and J dropped 1 base, with 15 bases sitting between them. The CDR3 extends over 15 amino acids. Germline V lookup: CDR1 MDHEN, CDR2 SYDVKM. CDR3 residues: CASIETRLRTDTQYF. The CDR3 coding sequence is TGTGCCAGCATAGAAACTAGGTTACGCACAGATACGCAGTATTTT.

The rearrangement uses TRBV19 and TRBJ1-2; 10 bases map to TRBD1. V lost 0 bases to trimming and J lost 3 bases; unmatched junction nucleotides: 4. Germline V gene lookup returns CDR1 LNHDA and CDR2 SQIVND (reference sequence). The CDR3 is made up of 16 amino acids. The CDR3 reads CASSIDPGTGDYGYTF. CDR3 DNA: TGTGCCAGTAGTATAGATCCCGGGACAGGGGACTATGGCTACACCTTC.

The chain carries TRBV2 and TRBJ2-7; maybe TRBD2 (6 bases). V lost 0 bases to trimming and J lost 6 bases, with 6 bases between them. Germline V lookup: CDR1 SNHLY, CDR2 FYNNEI. The CDR3 totals 12 residues. The DNA of the CDR3 is TGTGCCAGCAGTGAAGCCGGGGGCGAGCAGTACTTC. It specifies CASSEAGGEQYF.

J is TRBJ1-2 and V is TRBV5-4; no reliable D call. The CDR3 covers 13 residues. Trimming cost V 0 bases and J 1 base, with 4 bases left between them. From germline, CDR1 is SGHNT and CDR2 YYREEE (reference sequence). DNA for the CDR3: TGTGCCAGCAGCTTGGACAGTAACTATGGCTACACCTTC. This codes for CASSLDSNYGYTF.

The rearrangement links TRBV4-1 to TRBJ2-7; 10 bases align to TRBD1. Germline trimming cut 0 bases from V and 2 bases from J; bases unmatched to any gene: 7. The V gene's germline CDR1 is MGHRA and CDR2 YSYEKL. The CDR3 extends over 17 amino acids. The CDR3 DNA is TGCGCCAGCAGCCAAGATCCGGGACAGGGGAACACCTACGAGCAGTACTTC. It codes for CASSQDPGQGNTYEQYF.

The chain carries TRBV28 and TRBJ1-1; D gene unclear. From germline, CDR1 is MDHEN and CDR2 SYDVKM. This CDR3 has 13 residues. Trimming took 1 base from V and 1 from J, leaving 4 bases between them. The CDR3 loop reads CASSLYRNTEAFF. CDR3 DNA sequence: TGTGCCAGCAGTTTATATCGGAACACTGAAGCTTTCTTT.

The V call is TRBV5-1, the J call TRBJ2-7, with a possible D match to TRBD2 (5 bases). Germline V gives CDR1 SGHRS, CDR2 YFSETQ. V lost 0 bases and J 6 bases, leaving 16 bases between the germline ends. The CDR3 extends over 15 amino acids. The CDR3 spells CASSLGPRGQGEQYF. The CDR3 DNA is TGCGCCAGCAGCTTGGGCCCCAGAGGGCAAGGCGAGCAGTACTTC.

This clone was counted once. V gene TRBV7-8 combines with J gene TRBJ2-7, with TRBD2 matching over 9 bases. The CDR3 loop spans 16 amino acids. Germline V lookup: CDR1 SGHVS, CDR2 FQNEAQ. With 9 bases clipped from V and 3 bases from J, the junction kept 15 bases outside the gene matches. DNA of the CDR3: TGTGCCAGTTCATGGAGGGTAGCGGGAGAGAACTACGAGCAGTACTTC. Translating it yields CASSWRVAGENYEQYF.

The chain joins TRBV6-6 to TRBJ2-2; 9 bases agree with TRBD2. V shed 7 bases and J 4 bases; nucleotides not matched to a gene: 4. Germline V CDR1 and CDR2: MNHNY, SVGAGI (reference sequence). The CDR3 spans 14 residues. Here the CDR3 reads CASTREGGTGELFF. CDR3 in DNA: TGTGCCAGCACGCGGGAGGGAGGCACCGGGGAGCTGTTTTTT.

This clone has only one observation. Sequence at one end of the junction differs from germline and may be a read error. The J gene is TRBJ1-5, the V gene TRBV7-9; the match to TRBD1 covers 10 bases. Germline lookup yields CDR1 SEHNR and CDR2 FQNEAQ (reference sequence). This CDR3 has 17 residues. The CDR3 nucleotides read TGTTCCAGCAGCTTAGGGGGGGGACAGGGGCACAATCAGCCCCAGCATTTT. Translated, it gives CSSSLGGGQGHNQPQHF. Using reference TRBV7-9 and TRBJ1-5 for the parts outside the CDR3, the full variable domain is DTGVSQNPRHKITKRGQNVTFRCDPISEHNRLYWYRQTLGQGPEFLTYFQNEAQLEKSRLLSDRFSAERPKGSFSTLEIQRTEQGDSAMYLCSSSLGGGQGHNQPQHFGDGTRLSIL.

This clone was counted a few times. The genes are TRBV4-1 and TRBJ2-1; the D gene is possibly TRBD1 (5 bases). Deletions cut 3 bases from V and 1 base from J, with 13 bases between. The germline V gene has CDR1 MGHRA and CDR2 YSYEKL. CDR3 length equals 16 residues. The CDR3 coding sequence is TGCGCCAGCAGCCATCTGGACATGCTATCCTACAATGAGCAGTTCTTC. Its protein product is CASSHLDMLSYNEQFF.

V gene TRBV10-3 combines with J gene TRBJ2-5; the match to TRBD2 covers 8 bases. CDR1 is ENHRY, CDR2 SYGVKD, per germline. The CDR3 runs to 14 residues. The ends lost 9 bases at V and 1 base at J; junction bases unmatched: 7. The CDR3: CAIQAGARQETQYF. Written as DNA, the CDR3 is TGTGCCATACAAGCGGGAGCCCGCCAAGAGACCCAGTACTTC.

This clone was detected only once. V usage is TRBV30 and J usage is TRBJ2-3; TRBD1 might be the D (7 bases). This CDR3 has 15 amino acids. Germline assignment: CDR1 GTSNPN and CDR2 SVGIG (reference sequence). Trimming shortened V by 2 bases and J by 2 bases, and 14 bases separated the two germline ends. This CDR3 is CAWSWRGQDTDTQYF. The CDR3 DNA is TGTGCCTGGAGTTGGAGGGGGCAGGACACAGATACGCAGTATTTT.

V and J are TRBV19 and TRBJ1-5; 7 nucleotides align to TRBD1. This CDR3 is built from 15 residues. V trimming: 6 bases; J trimming: 3 bases; junction bases outside the gene matches: 8. CDR1 is LNHDA and CDR2 is SQIVND in the germline V gene (reference sequence). In DNA, the CDR3 is TGTGCCAGTAGCGACAGGGAAGGACACAATCAGCCCCAGCATTTT. Its translation is CASSDREGHNQPQHF.

The rearrangement uses TRBV5-4 and TRBJ1-3; D is unresolved. CDR3 length equals 14 residues. V shed 0 bases and J shed 6 bases, with 10 bases lying between them. The germline gives CDR1 SGHNT, CDR2 YYREEE (reference sequence). The chain's CDR3 is CASSLGEQKNTIYF. For the CDR3, the DNA is TGTGCCAGCAGCTTGGGGGAGCAGAAAAACACCATATATTTT.

The V call is TRBV11-2, the J call TRBJ2-5; D is unresolved. Deletions cut 3 bases from V and 5 bases from J, with 13 bases between. This CDR3 has 14 residues. Germline values: CDR1 SGHAT, CDR2 FQNNGV. The CDR3 coding sequence is TGTGCCAGCAGCTTTAATCCTAGTGAGGAGACCCAGTACTTC. Amino acids: CASSFNPSEETQYF.

The J gene is TRBJ2-1, the V gene TRBV10-3, with 10 bases aligning to TRBD1. J lost 5 bases, V lost 6 bases, and 4 bases had no gene match. The length of the CDR3 is 14 residues. Germline V lookup: CDR1 ENHRY, CDR2 SYGVKD. The CDR3 sequence: CAIRRQGANNEQFF. CDR3 nucleotide sequence: TGTGCCATCAGAAGACAGGGGGCAAACAATGAGCAGTTCTTC.

This clone was found a few times. The chain couples TRBV27 to TRBJ2-7; TRBD1 aligns across 8 bases. CDR1 is MNHEY and CDR2 is SMNVEV in the germline V gene (reference sequence). V dropped 6 bases and J dropped 0; count of bases not matched to a gene: 4. This CDR3 region has 14 residues. CDR3 sequence reads: CASSRDRTSYEQYF. The CDR3 nucleotides read TGTGCCAGCAGCAGGGACAGGACCTCCTACGAGCAGTACTTC.

The rearrangement joins TRBV11-2 to TRBJ2-7, with D tentatively TRBD1 (6 bases). Per germline, CDR1 SGHAT and CDR2 FQNNGV. There are 14 residues in the CDR3. V dropped 9 bases and J dropped 4 bases, with 19 bases sitting between them. The CDR3 nucleotides read TGTGCCAGGCTGGGGGCAACCGGAGGATACGAGCAGTACTTC. It yields the protein CARLGATGGYEQYF.

In DNA, the CDR3 is TGTGCCAGCAGCTCGCCGGGGTATGGCTACACCTTC. It specifies CASSSPGYGYTF. V gene TRBV13 combines with J gene TRBJ1-2; D ambiguous. The CDR3 sequence is 12 residues long. With 4 bases removed from V and 5 bases from J, the gap between germline ends came to 8 bases. CDR1 PRHDT and CDR2 FYEKMQ come from the germline V gene (reference sequence). The complete variable domain, with remaining parts taken from reference TRBV13 and TRBJ1-2, reads AAGVIQSPRHLIKEKRETATLKCYPIPRHDTVYWYQQGPGQDPQFLISFYEKMQSDKGSIPDRFSAQQFSDYHSELNMSSLELGDSALYFCASSSPGYGYTFGSGTRLTVV.

V usage is TRBV2 and J usage is TRBJ2-1; no reliable D call. The CDR3 spans 12 residues. Germline CDR1 SNHLY, CDR2 FYNNEI. Trimming pared 10 bases from V and 5 bases from J, leaving 12 bases between. The CDR3 sequence: CATPRSNNEQFF. The DNA of the CDR3 is TGTGCCACCCCCCGGAGCAACAATGAGCAGTTCTTC.

The gene calls are TRBV10-2 and TRBJ2-2, with a weak D call TRBD1 (6 bases). Germline loops: CDR1 WSHSY, CDR2 SAAADI. This CDR3 is built from 17 residues. V was cut by 0 bases and J by 3 bases, with 14 bases left in between. CDR3 nucleotides: TGCGCCAGCAGTGAGTCGATTGGGTCAGGGGACACCGGGGAGCTGTTTTTT. This translates into CASSESIGSGDTGELFF.

A note on this clone: At one end, the junction sequence differs from germline, possibly due to a read error. The V call is TRBV6-1, the J call TRBJ2-7, with a weak D call TRBD1 (6 bases). This CDR3 contains 14 residues. Germline CDR1 and CDR2: MNHNS and SASEGT. The CDR3 region has the DNA TGTGCCAGCGGTGAAGGTAAAGGGGGCTACGAGCAGTACTTC. Encoded protein: CASGEGKGGYEQYF.

The rearrangement joins TRBV5-1 to TRBJ2-7, with D maybe TRBD2 (6 bases). This CDR3 has 15 amino acids. Germline V gene lookup returns CDR1 SGHRS and CDR2 YFSETQ. V gave up 4 bases and J gave up 0 bases, with 14 bases separating them. The CDR3 here is CASSLSGRGSYEQYF. CDR3 DNA sequence: TGCGCCAGCAGCCTTTCGGGGCGGGGCTCCTACGAGCAGTACTTC.

The chain employs TRBV6-5 and TRBJ2-1; 9 bases fit TRBD2. The junction had 7 bases not matched to a gene; V was cut back by 5 bases and J by 8 bases. The germline V gene encodes CDR1 MNHEY and CDR2 SVGAGI. CDR3 size: 14 residues. This CDR3 reads CASSRGLAIHEQFF. CDR3 bases: TGTGCCAGCAGTCGGGGACTAGCAATCCATGAGCAGTTCTTC.